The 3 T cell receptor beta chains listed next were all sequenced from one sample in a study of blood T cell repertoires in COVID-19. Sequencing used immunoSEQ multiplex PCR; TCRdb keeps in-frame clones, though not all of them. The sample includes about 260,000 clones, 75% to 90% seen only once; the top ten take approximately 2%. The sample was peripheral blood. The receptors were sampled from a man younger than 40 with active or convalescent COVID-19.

Written as DNA, the CDR3 is TGTGCCAGCACCCTGACAGGGGCACTTAACTATGGCTACACCTTC. It translates to CASTLTGALNYGYTF. The chain recombines TRBV27 with TRBJ1-2; 8 bases agree with TRBD1. Germline trimming cut 7 bases from V and 1 base from J; bases unmatched to any gene: 8. The CDR3 spans 15 residues. Germline values: CDR1 MNHEY, CDR2 SMNVEV (reference sequence).

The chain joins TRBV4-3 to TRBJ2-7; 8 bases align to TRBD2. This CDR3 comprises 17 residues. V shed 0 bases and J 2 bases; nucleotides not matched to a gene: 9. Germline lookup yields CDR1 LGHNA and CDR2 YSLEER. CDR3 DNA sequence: TGCGCCAGCAGCCAAGATCTAGGCGGGGGGTACGCCTACGAGCAGTACTTC. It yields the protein CASSQDLGGGYAYEQYF.

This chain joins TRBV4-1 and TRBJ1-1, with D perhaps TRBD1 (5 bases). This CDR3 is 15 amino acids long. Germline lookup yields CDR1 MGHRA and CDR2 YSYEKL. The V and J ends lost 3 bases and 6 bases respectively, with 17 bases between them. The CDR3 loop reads CASSQQPGGSSEAFF. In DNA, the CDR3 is TGCGCCAGCAGCCAGCAGCCGGGGGGTAGCTCTGAAGCTTTCTTT.